Shown below are 4 T cell receptor beta chains from a single sample sequenced in a study of T cell responses to AZD1222 COVID-19 vaccine. Assay: immunoSEQ multiplex PCR; the TCRdb copy retains only in-frame clones and omits some. The sample records 150,000 to 200,000 clones, about nine tenths being singletons. The material sequenced was peripheral blood, taken 28 days after the second AZD1222 dose. The receptors derive from an adult who received the AZD1222 COVID-19 vaccine.

The chain is built from TRBV6-2 or TRBV6-3 and TRBJ1-4; D is uncertain. CDR3 size: 14 residues. Trimming shortened V by 6 bases and J by 0 bases, and 8 bases separated the two germline ends. CDR1 is MNHEY, CDR2 SVGEGT, per germline. The CDR3 DNA reads as TGTGCCAGCAGCCCTTATACAACTAATGAAAAACTGTTTTTT. It codes for CASSPYTTNEKLFF.

This rearrangement joins TRBV27 to TRBJ1-6; D unresolved. The germline V and J ends were trimmed by 0 bases and 0 bases, with 12 bases remaining between them. CDR3 length: 18 residues. CDR1 is MNHEY and CDR2 is SMNVEV in the germline V gene (reference sequence). The CDR3 DNA follows: TGTGCCAGCAGTTTATCCTCGGAGGACTCCTCCTATAATTCACCCCTCCACTTT. As protein: CASSLSSEDSSYNSPLHF.

This clone was seen only once. The junction and the germline gene differ at one end; a read error may be behind it. The DNA of the CDR3 is TGTGCTAGCAGCTTAGCGCCTACCGGGGAGCTGTTTTTT. This codes for CASSLAPTGELFF. The V and J genes are TRBV7-7 and TRBJ2-2; tentatively, D is TRBD2 (5 bases). There are 13 residues in the CDR3. The germline gives CDR1 SSHAT, CDR2 FNYEAQ (reference sequence).

The chain is built from TRBV27 and TRBJ2-3; 9 nucleotides match TRBD1. V shed 6 bases and J 5 bases; nucleotides not matched to a gene: 9. This CDR3 contains 15 residues. Germline assignment: CDR1 MNHEY and CDR2 SMNVEV (reference sequence). This chain's CDR3 is CASSYGTGLVDTQYF. The CDR3 DNA sequence: TGTGCCAGCAGCTACGGGACAGGGTTAGTAGATACGCAGTATTTT.